This T cell receptor beta chain was found in a study of T cells in Graves' hyperthyroidism and ophthalmopathy (dated by TCRdb to the late 2010s). Regarding the study in general: Peripheral blood samples were taken at the time of initial diagnosis, prior to any treatment. After blood sampling, hyperthyroidism patients were treated with methimazole at a starting dose of 30 mg daily, and ophthalmopathy patients were treated with high-dose intravenous methylprednisolone. Whether ophthalmopathy could be predicted prospectively was tested in an independent validation cohort made up of fewer than 20 hyperthyroidism patients plus 17 patients who later progressed to ophthalmopathy. TCR Vbeta CDR3 sequencing of around 130 peripheral blood samples (43 ophthalmopathy, roughly 72 hyperthyroidism and about 17 progressor patients) is reported in the paper. To identify distinguishing TCR V-J signatures, a discovery cohort of 95 to 100 patients was used, comprising 43 with Graves' ophthalmopathy and around 60 with stable Graves' hyperthyroidism. The study also compared thyroid tissue and blood T-cell repertoires from a handful of Graves' hyperthyroidism patients. The 100 discovery patients were divided at random into training and test sets in a 7:3 ratio.

Note on this clonotype: The antigen it binds to is not known. No much larger clonotype is one base removed from it; base qualities were not supplied.

Stable Graves' hyperthyroidism was defined as no progression to ophthalmopathy during 18 months of follow-up. Hyperthyroidism patients were newly diagnosed, with disease duration under 2 months, and aged 18 to 65 years. Patients with uncontrolled infections, other autoimmune diseases, pregnancy or lactation were excluded. Diagnoses relied on clinical symptoms, serum thyroxine and TRAb, thyroid ultrasound and orbital computed tomography. PBMCs were isolated from 7.5 to 10 ml of fresh peripheral blood by Ficoll-Paque density gradient centrifugation. Total RNA was extracted with Trizol reagent, and quality was checked on an Agilent 2100 Bioanalyzer. CDR1 GTSNPN and CDR2 SVGIG are derived from the germline V gene (reference sequence). The CDR3, cysteine through phenylalanine, is 16 amino acids long. Of the read, only the CDR3 DNA is kept; its 48 bases are in frame from base 1. Germline trimming: 1 base from V, 6 bases from J; junction bases outside gene matches: 9.

Study-level results and caveats: Most expanded thyroid clonotypes (frequency above 0.001) were also detected in blood, a finding suggesting that blood repertoires may reflect thyroid immune responses. No statistical method was used to fix the sample size in advance, and group allocation was not hidden from the investigators. In validation, the model predicted progression to ophthalmopathy with 55% to 71% sensitivity and about 72% specificity, a median of 6.5 months before onset. A 13 V-J signature model separated ophthalmopathy from stable hyperthyroidism, with approximately 87% sensitivity and about 81% specificity in cross-validation and 80%/75% in testing.

The TCR beta CDR3 regions were amplified from the RNA transcripts. The first round of RT-PCR for the TCR CDR3 was performed with the HTBI primer set and the Qiagen OneStep RT-PCR kit. A second multiplex PCR round built the libraries, followed by size selection and purification. Sequencing of the libraries was done on an Illumina HiSeq2000 using paired-end 100 bp reads. In the original analysis: SOAPnuke was used to process the raw data, throwing out any read that contained adapters or uncalled bases, had a mean Phred below 15, or lacked an exact constant-primer or identifier match. High-quality paired reads were merged using COPE v1.2.5, and each unique nucleotide sequence was defined as a clonotype. MiTCR v1.1 was used to align clonotypes to the IMGT TRBV, TRBD and TRBJ reference segments. Only V-J combinations with frequency above 0.0001, covering 99% to 99.2% of repertoires, were analysed. A TCS score was defined as the ratio of F50 (clonal expansion) to E x V (chaos), with BLOSUM62-based TCRdist applied between CDR3 peptides within each V-J. Welch's t-statistics and random forest reduced roughly 500 V-J features to 13, which were used in a naive Bayes classifier (R e1071). TCRdb reprocessing: public reads trimmed at Q25 with fastp, clones called with MiXCR, in-frame beta chains kept. Identical CDR3 proteins give one entry, which carries the most common genes and DNA. The V and J calls reflect TCRdb's pipeline rather than the authors' work. The sample records about 480,000 distinct CDR3 sequences, approximately 15% of which are singletons. Of the sample, 15% to 20% falls within the top ten clones.

The TCR originated in a woman in her late teens or twenties with Graves' hyperthyroidism. This chain is built from TRBV30 and TRBJ2-1, and 10 junctional nucleotides match TRBD2. Sequencing was done on a sample of blood. The DNA sequence is as follows: TGTGCCTGGAGTGAGTTATGGGTAGCGGGAGGCAATGAGCAGTTCTTC. Translated, it reads CAWSELWVAGGNEQFF.